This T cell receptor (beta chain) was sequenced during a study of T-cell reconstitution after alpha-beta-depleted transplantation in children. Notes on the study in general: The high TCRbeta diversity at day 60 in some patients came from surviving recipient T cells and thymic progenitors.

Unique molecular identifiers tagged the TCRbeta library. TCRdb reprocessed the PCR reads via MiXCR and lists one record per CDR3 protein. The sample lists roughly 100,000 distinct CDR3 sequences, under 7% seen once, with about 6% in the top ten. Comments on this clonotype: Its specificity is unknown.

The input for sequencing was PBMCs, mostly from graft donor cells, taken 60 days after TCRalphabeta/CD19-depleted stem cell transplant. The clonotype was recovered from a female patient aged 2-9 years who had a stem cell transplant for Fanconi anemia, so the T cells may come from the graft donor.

The chain's CDR3 is CASRWEGGTKQYF. CDR3 in DNA: TGTGCAAGTCGCTGGGAAGGGGGGACGAAGCAGTACTTC. V is TRBV12-2 and J is TRBJ2-7; TRBD1 reflects the table's D call only, with no check against the DNA. TRBV12-2 is termed a pseudogene. The CDR3 runs 13 residues.